Here is one T cell receptor beta chain with its context. Sequenced by immunoSEQ multiplex PCR; TCRdb stores in-frame clones only, minus some. The top ten hold roughly 8% of the sample, which has about 23,000 clones, more than 85% seen once. Trimming left V 1 base short and J 0 bases short, with 13 bases between. Germline-derived CDR1 and CDR2 are WNHNN and SYGVQD (reference sequence). This CDR3 is 16 amino acids long. This entry comes from a study of T cell changes during pregnancy in multiple sclerosis. This sequence was found in a female donor with multiple sclerosis, enrolled in a pregnancy study. The chain uses TRBV10-1 and TRBJ2-7; D may be TRBD2 (6 bases). This sample comprised CD8+ T cells from peripheral blood mononuclear cells, obtained after pregnancy. The CDR3 region is CASSELVGGSSYEQYF. The CDR3 DNA reads TGCGCCAGCAGTGAGTTGGTGGGAGGAAGCTCCTACGAGCAGTACTTC.